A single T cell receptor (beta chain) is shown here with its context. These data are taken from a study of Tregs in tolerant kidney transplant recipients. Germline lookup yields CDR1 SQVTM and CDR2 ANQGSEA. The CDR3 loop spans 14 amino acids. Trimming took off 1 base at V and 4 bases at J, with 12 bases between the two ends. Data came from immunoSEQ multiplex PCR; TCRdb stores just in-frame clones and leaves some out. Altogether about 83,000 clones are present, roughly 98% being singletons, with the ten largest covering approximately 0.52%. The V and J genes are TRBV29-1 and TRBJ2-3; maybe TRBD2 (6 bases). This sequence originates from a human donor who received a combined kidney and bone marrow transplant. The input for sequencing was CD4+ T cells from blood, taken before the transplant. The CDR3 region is CSVEGRENSDTQYF. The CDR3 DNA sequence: TGCAGCGTTGAAGGGCGGGAAAACTCAGATACGCAGTATTTT.